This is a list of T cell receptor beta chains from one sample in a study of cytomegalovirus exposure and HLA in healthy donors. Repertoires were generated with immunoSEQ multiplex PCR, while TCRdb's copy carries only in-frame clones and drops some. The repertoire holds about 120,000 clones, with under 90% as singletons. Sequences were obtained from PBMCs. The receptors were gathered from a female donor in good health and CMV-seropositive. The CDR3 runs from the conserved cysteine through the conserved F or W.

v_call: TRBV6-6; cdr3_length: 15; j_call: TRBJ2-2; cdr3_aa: CASTPRQGAGGELFF
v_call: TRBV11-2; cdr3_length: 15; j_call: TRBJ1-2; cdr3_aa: CASSSTPDSFYGYTF
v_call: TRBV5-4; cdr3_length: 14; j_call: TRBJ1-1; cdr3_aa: CASSVPGKNTEAFF
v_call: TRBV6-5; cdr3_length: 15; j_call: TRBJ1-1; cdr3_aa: CASSSSGTGVTEAFF
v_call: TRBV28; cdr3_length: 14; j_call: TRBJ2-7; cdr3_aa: CAIGTSGSSYEQYF
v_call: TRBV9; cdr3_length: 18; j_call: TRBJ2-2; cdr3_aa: CASSVGTGALGDTGELFF
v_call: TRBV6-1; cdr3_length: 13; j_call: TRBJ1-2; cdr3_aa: CASSPREDYGYTF
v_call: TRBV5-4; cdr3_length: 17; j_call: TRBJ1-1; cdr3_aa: CASSLDAGGFSVTEAFF
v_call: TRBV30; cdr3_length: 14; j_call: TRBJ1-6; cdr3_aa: CAWTLEVWSSPLHF
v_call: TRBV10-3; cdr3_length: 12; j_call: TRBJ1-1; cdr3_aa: CAISGMNTEAFF
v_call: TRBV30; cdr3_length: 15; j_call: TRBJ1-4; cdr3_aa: CAWNSGQGIGEKLFF
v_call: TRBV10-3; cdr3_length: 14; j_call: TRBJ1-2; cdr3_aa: CAISESRGGGGYTF
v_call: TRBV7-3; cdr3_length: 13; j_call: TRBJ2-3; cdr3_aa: CASSFREGDTQYF
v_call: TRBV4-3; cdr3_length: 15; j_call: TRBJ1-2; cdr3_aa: CASSQDRGTEKRYTF
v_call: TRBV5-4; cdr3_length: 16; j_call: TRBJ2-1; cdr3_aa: CASSPQVRGGNNEQFF
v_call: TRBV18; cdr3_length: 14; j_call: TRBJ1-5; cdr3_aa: CASTLSGTGQPQHF
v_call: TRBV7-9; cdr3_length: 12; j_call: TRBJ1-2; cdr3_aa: CASSLSTVATSF
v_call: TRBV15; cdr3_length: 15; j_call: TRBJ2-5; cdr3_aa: CATSPWGQGQETQYF
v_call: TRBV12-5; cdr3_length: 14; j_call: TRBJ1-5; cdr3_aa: CASGSGQMNQPQHF
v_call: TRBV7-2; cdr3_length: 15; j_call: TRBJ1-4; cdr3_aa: CASRDTGAANEKLFF
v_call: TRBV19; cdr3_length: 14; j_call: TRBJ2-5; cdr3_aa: CASKSGATGTTQYF
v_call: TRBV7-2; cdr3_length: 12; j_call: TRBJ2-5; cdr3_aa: CASSLVGAAQYF
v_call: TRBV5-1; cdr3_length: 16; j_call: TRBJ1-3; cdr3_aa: CASSLSVTGPQGPIYF
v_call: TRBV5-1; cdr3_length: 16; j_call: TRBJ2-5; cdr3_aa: CASSFKGTGVPETQYF
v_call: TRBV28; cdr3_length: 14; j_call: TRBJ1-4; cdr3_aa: CASSPDSTNEKLFF
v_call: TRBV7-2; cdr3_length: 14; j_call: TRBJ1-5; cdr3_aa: CASSLTQGNGPQHF
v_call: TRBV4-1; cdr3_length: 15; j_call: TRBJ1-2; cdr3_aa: CASSQEGQVSYGYTF
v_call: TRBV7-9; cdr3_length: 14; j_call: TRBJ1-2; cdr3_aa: CASSPLGTGYGYTF
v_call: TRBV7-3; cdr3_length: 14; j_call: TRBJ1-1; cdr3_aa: CASSLTGSGTEAFF
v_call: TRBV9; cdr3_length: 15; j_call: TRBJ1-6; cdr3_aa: CASSPATGLESPLHF
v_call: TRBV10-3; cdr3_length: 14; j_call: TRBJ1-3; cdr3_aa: CAITTGSSGNTIYF
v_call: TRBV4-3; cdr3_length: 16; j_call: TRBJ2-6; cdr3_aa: CASSQDRVSGANVLTF
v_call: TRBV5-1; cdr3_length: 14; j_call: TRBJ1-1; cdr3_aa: CASSYTTGNTEAFF
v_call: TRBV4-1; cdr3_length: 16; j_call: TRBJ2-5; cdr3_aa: CASSHSPGQGTETQYF
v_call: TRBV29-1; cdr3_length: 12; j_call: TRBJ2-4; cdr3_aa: CSVGGEGNIQYF